This is a list of T cell receptor beta chains from one sample in a study of cytomegalovirus exposure and HLA in healthy donors. Using immunoSEQ multiplex PCR, the repertoire was profiled, and TCRdb retains in-frame clones only, with some absent. Among fewer than 250,000 clones, around 83% were seen once, and the ten largest hold 1.1%. What was sequenced was PBMCs. Every receptor here comes from a middle-aged woman in good health and CMV-seronegative. Both conserved end residues are part of each CDR3. A D gene is named only where the DNA matches it firmly. A clone size is listed for some rows: how often the clone was seen (once, few, many), or a class if it is expanded.

.	TRBJ2-1	.	TRBV7-3	CASAVDSYNEQFF	TGTGCCAGCGCAGTCGATTCCTACAATGAGCAGTTCTTC
.	TRBJ1-4	.	TRBV5-1	CASSLLGSGANEKLFF	TGCGCCAGCAGCTTGTTAGGGTCCGGGGCTAATGAAAAACTGTTTTTT
TRBD2	TRBJ2-1	.	TRBV10-3	CAISESSGRGGHNEQFF	TGTGCCATCAGTGAATCGAGCGGGAGGGGAGGGCACAATGAGCAGTTCTTC
.	TRBJ1-1	once	TRBV5-4	CASSLAGGANTEAFF	TGTGCCAGCAGCTTGGCCGGGGGGGCAAACACTGAAGCTTTCTTT
TRBD1	TRBJ1-2	.	TRBV5-4	CASSLKGGQAAVKNYGYTF	TGTGCCAGCAGCTTGAAAGGGGGACAGGCTGCCGTAAAAAACTATGGCTACACCTTC
.	TRBJ2-1	few	TRBV5-1	CASSLERAGINEQFF	TGCGCCAGCAGCTTGGAAAGGGCCGGGATCAATGAGCAGTTCTTC
.	TRBJ1-1	.	TRBV5-5	CASSPDIQGNSEAFF	TGTGCCAGCAGCCCGGATATACAGGGTAATTCTGAAGCTTTCTTT
.	TRBJ2-7	.	TRBV4-1	CASSQVGTGPYEQYF	TGCGCCAGCAGCCAAGTCGGGACTGGACCCTACGAGCAGTACTTC
TRBD1	TRBJ2-7	.	TRBV19	CASSTDRASYEQYF	TGTGCCAGTAGTACGGACAGGGCCTCCTACGAGCAGTACTTC
TRBD2	TRBJ2-1	.	TRBV5-8	CASSLRLAEYNEQFF	TGTGCCAGCAGCTTGAGACTAGCGGAGTACAATGAGCAGTTCTTC
.	TRBJ2-2	.	TRBV9	CASSSTGGTGELFF	TGTGCCAGCAGCTCCACCGGGGGTACCGGGGAGCTGTTTTTT
TRBD1	TRBJ2-1	.	TRBV7-3	CASSLTGPGQGPYNEQFF	TGTGCCAGCAGCTTAACTGGACCGGGACAGGGTCCCTACAATGAGCAGTTCTTC
TRBD1	TRBJ2-5	.	TRBV19	CASSPTGAGETQYF	TGTGCCAGTAGCCCAACAGGGGCGGGCGAGACCCAGTACTTC
TRBD2	TRBJ2-7	.	TRBV7-3	CASSPGTSGEQYF	TGTGCCAGCAGCCCCGGGACTAGCGGCGAGCAGTACTTC
.	TRBJ2-3	.	TRBV2	CASSGGSTDTQYF	TGTGCCAGCAGTGGCGGGAGCACAGATACGCAGTATTTT
.	TRBJ1-1	.	TRBV10-3	CAITEGGGATEAFF	TGTGCCATCACCGAAGGTGGAGGGGCCACTGAAGCTTTCTTT
TRBD2	TRBJ2-2	.	TRBV5-1	CAGAGGPSGELFF	TGCGCCGGAGCGGGAGGGCCCTCGGGGGAGCTGTTTTTT
TRBD1	TRBJ1-1	.	TRBV30	CAWARTGLNTEAFF	TGTGCCTGGGCAAGGACAGGGTTGAACACTGAAGCTTTCTTT
.	TRBJ1-1	.	TRBV6-1	CASSRQRNTEAFF	TGTGCCAGCAGCAGACAGCGGAACACTGAAGCTTTCTTT
.	TRBJ2-1	.	TRBV19	CASSKVLGGRGNEQFF	TGTGCCAGTAGTAAGGTCCTGGGAGGACGGGGCAATGAGCAGTTCTTC
.	TRBJ2-1	few	TRBV7-9	CAASKVYNEQFF	TGTGCCGCTAGTAAAGTCTACAATGAGCAGTTCTTC
.	TRBJ1-1	.	TRBV7-2	CASSFDGHLNTEAFF	TGTGCCAGCAGCTTCGATGGACACCTGAACACTGAAGCTTTCTTT
TRBD1	TRBJ1-1	.	TRBV9	CASSVGQGRGEAFF	TGTGCCAGCAGCGTAGGACAGGGACGTGGTGAAGCTTTCTTT
.	TRBJ2-7	.	TRBV29-1	CSVLWGGPYEQYF	TGCAGCGTTCTATGGGGGGGGCCCTACGAGCAGTACTTC
TRBD2	TRBJ2-1	.	TRBV29-1	CSGSGGPYNEQFF	TGCAGCGGATCGGGAGGGCCCTACAATGAGCAGTTCTTC
.	TRBJ2-3	few	TRBV2	CASRIPGSGSSTDTQYF	TGTGCCAGCAGAATTCCGGGGAGCGGGTCTAGCACAGATACGCAGTATTTT
TRBD2	TRBJ2-1	.	TRBV18	CASSPLLAGDEQFF	TGTGCCAGCTCACCACTACTAGCGGGAGATGAGCAGTTCTTC
.	TRBJ2-3	few	TRBV6-1	CASSELYSTDTQYF	TGTGCCAGCAGTGAATTGTATAGCACAGATACGCAGTATTTT
.	TRBJ1-5	.	TRBV6-6	CASKVGGTNQPQHF	TGTGCCAGCAAAGTCGGGGGGACCAATCAGCCCCAGCATTTT
TRBD1	TRBJ1-1	few	TRBV10-3	CAIRLQGDTEAFF	TGTGCCATCAGGTTACAGGGGGATACTGAAGCTTTCTTT
.	TRBJ2-1	.	TRBV4-3	CASSLDRSSYNEQFF	TGCGCCAGCAGCTTAGACAGGAGCTCCTACAATGAGCAGTTCTTC
TRBD2	TRBJ2-1	.	TRBV19	CASSLAGVGNEQFF	TGTGCCAGTAGCCTAGCGGGAGTAGGCAATGAGCAGTTCTTC
TRBD2	TRBJ2-2	once	TRBV10-3	CAISGLAGGETGELFF	TGTGCCATCAGTGGACTAGCGGGAGGGGAGACCGGGGAGCTGTTTTTT
TRBD2	TRBJ2-3	.	TRBV7-2	CASSFTSGSDTQYF	TGTGCCAGCAGCTTTACTAGCGGGAGTGATACGCAGTATTTT
.	TRBJ2-1	once	TRBV25-1	CASSHLESLSQFF	TGTGCCAGCAGTCATCTAGAGTCACTTTCGCAGTTCTTC
TRBD1	TRBJ2-5	.	TRBV19	CASSKGTANFQETQYF	TGTGCCAGTAGTAAAGGGACAGCAAACTTCCAAGAGACCCAGTACTTC